This T cell receptor beta chain was documented in a study of shared clonotypes between healthy human individuals. TCRdb's table, derived via immunoSEQ multiplex PCR, lists solely in-frame clones and lacks some. The table records some 490,000 clones, 70% to 85% of them present only once. Germline loops: CDR1 LGHNA, CDR2 YNFKEQ. The CDR3 sequence is 15 residues long. V gave up 0 bases and J gave up 6 bases, with 11 bases separating them. The rearrangement uses TRBV4-2 and TRBJ2-2; D is undetermined. This clonotype was sampled from a woman aged 40 to 55 in good health. Some clones in this sample may be carry-over from other donors' samples. The source material was PBMCs. Written as DNA, the CDR3 is TGTGCCAGCAGCCAAGATCCGTGGAAATCCGGGGAGCTGTTTTTT. Protein product: CASSQDPWKSGELFF.